This T cell receptor beta chain was recovered during a study of blood T cell repertoires in COVID-19. Whole-study context: Some COVID-19 samples were acute and others convalescent; all came from the United States, Italy and Spain.

In the original analysis: Amplified reference gene primers provided the basis for estimating nucleated cell counts. Assay used: immunoSEQ multiplex PCR; TCRdb lists only in-frame clones, some missing. The DNA gave D and trimming, while V, J and clone size come from that table. Of about 370,000 clones detected, 75% to 90% appear once; the ten largest clones hold 1%. V was pared by 5 bases and J by 2 bases, with 11 bases of the junction left unmatched. The germline V gene encodes CDR1 SGHRS and CDR2 YFSETQ. The CDR3 is 17 amino acids. Across under 25 US areas, participants ranged in age from roughly 18 to 95 years.

This clonotype was sampled from a man younger than 35 who had recovered from COVID-19. The chain links TRBV5-1 to TRBJ1-3; 9 bases are shared with TRBD1. The sample consisted of PBMCs or T cells enriched from blood (not recorded which). The CDR3 reads CASSITQTGGTGNTIYF. The CDR3 nucleotides are TGCGCCAGCAGTATAACACAGACAGGGGGGACTGGAAACACCATATATTTT. The whole variable domain, filled in from reference TRBV5-1 and TRBJ1-3, reads KAGVTQTPRYLIKTRGQQVTLSCSPISGHRSVSWYQQTPGQGLQFLFEYFSETQRNKGNFPGRFSGRQFSNSRSEMNVSTLELGDSALYLCASSITQTGGTGNTIYFGEGSWLTVV.